This is a list of T cell receptor beta chains from one sample in a study of response to subunit inactivated influenza vaccine. TCRdb re-analysed the RT-PCR reads in MiXCR, keeping a single row per CDR3 protein. Of under 850,000 distinct CDR3 sequences listed, around 20% are singletons. The specimen was PBMCs from blood, collected around 5 days after vaccination. Receptors originate from a man between 50 and 59 years old who received an inactivated influenza vaccine. The CDR3 runs from the conserved cysteine through the conserved F or W. The D gene is left open where the match is weak. Size values are once, few and many counts, or a class for expanded clones, and some rows have none.

v_gene,j_gene,d_gene,abundance,CDR3aa,CDR3nt
TRBV6-2/TRBV6-3,TRBJ1-6,.,.,CASRSYGRNSPLHF,TGTGCCAGCAGGAGTTACGGCAGAAATTCACCCCTCCACTTT
TRBV5-1,TRBJ1-2,TRBD1,.,CASSPETGRNYGYTF,TGCGCCAGCAGCCCCGAGACAGGGAGGAACTATGGCTACACCTTC
TRBV19,TRBJ1-2,.,.,CASSIGGNYGYTF,TGTGCCAGTAGTATTGGAGGGAACTATGGCTACACCTTC
TRBV11-2,TRBJ2-5,TRBD2,.,CASSRRTPSGGAFNNEETQYF,TGTGCCAGCAGCCGTCGAACTCCTAGCGGGGGGGCCTTCAACAATGAGGAGACCCAGTACTTC
TRBV9,TRBJ2-3,.,.,CASSPQGGGSTDTQYF,TGTGCCAGCAGCCCCCAGGGGGGCGGAAGCACAGATACGCAGTATTTT
TRBV20-1,TRBJ1-1,.,.,CSATSRVSTEAFF,TGCAGTGCTACTTCCAGGGTTAGCACTGAAGCTTTCTTT
TRBV30,TRBJ2-4,.,.,CAWSVLGVSRTKNIQYF,TGTGCCTGGAGTGTACTTGGCGTCTCGAGAACCAAAAACATTCAGTACTTC
TRBV6-1,TRBJ1-1,.,.,CARSNTGGVLNTEAFF,TGTGCCAGATCAAATACGGGCGGGGTGCTGAACACTGAAGCTTTCTTT
TRBV28,TRBJ1-2,.,few,CASSSAGSSYGYTF,TGTGCCAGCAGTTCTGCCGGGTCGAGCTATGGCTACACCTTC
TRBV6-2/TRBV6-3,TRBJ2-5,TRBD1,.,CASSSRTGWKETQYF,TGTGCCAGCAGTTCACGGACAGGTTGGAAAGAGACCCAGTACTTC
TRBV10-3,TRBJ2-2,.,few,CAISAMMDTGELFF,TGTGCCATCAGTGCGATGATGGACACCGGGGAGCTGTTTTTT
TRBV18,TRBJ1-2,.,few,CASSPRGGFRGANYGYTF,TGTGCCAGCTCACCCAGAGGTGGATTTAGAGGAGCTAACTATGGCTACACCTTC
TRBV29-1,TRBJ2-1,TRBD2,many,CSVAGGAPGYNEQFF,TGCAGCGTTGCGGGGGGAGCCCCGGGGTACAATGAGCAGTTCTTC
TRBV24-1,TRBJ2-1,.,.,CATSDFQSSVTDEQFF,TGTGCCACCAGTGATTTCCAGTCTAGCGTAACGGATGAGCAGTTCTTC
TRBV7-9,TRBJ2-5,.,.,CASSLPIHGTLAETQYF,TGTGCCAGCAGCTTACCCATCCACGGGACCTTGGCCGAGACCCAGTACTTC
TRBV6-1,TRBJ2-3,.,few,CASSARPGTDTQYF,TGTGCCAGCAGTGCACGGCCCGGCACAGATACGCAGTATTTT
TRBV5-1,TRBJ2-2,TRBD2,few,CASSLAGTSGGTGELFF,TGCGCCAGCAGCTTGGCCGGGACTAGCGGAGGAACCGGGGAGCTGTTTTTT
TRBV3-1,TRBJ1-1,.,.,CASSQGSGTEAFF,TGTGCCAGCAGCCAAGGGTCCGGCACTGAAGCTTTCTTT
TRBV4-2,TRBJ1-2,.,.,CASSHPLGTHGYTF,TGTGCCAGCAGCCACCCGTTGGGCACGCATGGGTACACCTTC
TRBV4-1,TRBJ2-1,.,.,CASSQLSPYNEQFF,TGCGCCAGCAGCCAACTCTCTCCCTACAATGAGCAGTTCTTC
TRBV12-3/TRBV12-4,TRBJ1-4,TRBD1,.,CASSPGTDEKLFF,TGTGCCAGCAGCCCGGGGACAGATGAAAAACTGTTTTTT
TRBV20-1,TRBJ1-5,.,few,CSARSRDGHQPQHF,TGCAGTGCTAGGTCCCGGGACGGGCATCAGCCCCAGCATTTT
TRBV5-1,TRBJ2-7,.,many,CASSLESSGYEQYF,TGCGCCAGCAGCTTGGAATCTTCTGGATACGAGCAGTACTTC
TRBV6-2/TRBV6-3,TRBJ2-5,TRBD1,few,CASSPPRQGSSETQYF,TGTGCCAGCAGCCCCCCCCGACAGGGTTCGTCAGAGACCCAGTACTTC
TRBV20-1,TRBJ2-3,.,.,CSARDWQANTDTQYF,TGCAGTGCTAGAGATTGGCAGGCGAACACAGATACGCAGTATTTT
TRBV10-3,TRBJ2-3,TRBD1,few,CAIREGQGRTDTQYF,TGTGCCATCAGAGAGGGACAGGGCCGCACAGATACGCAGTATTTT
TRBV10-3,TRBJ1-4,.,.,CAIKPDGGANEKLFF,TGTGCCATCAAGCCCGACGGGGGGGCCAATGAAAAACTGTTTTTT
TRBV15,TRBJ2-4,.,few,CATSPGGHRAKNIQYF,TGTGCCACCAGCCCTGGGGGGCACCGAGCCAAAAACATTCAGTACTTC
TRBV12-3/TRBV12-4,TRBJ2-7,.,.,CASSRSLDYEQYF,TGTGCCAGCAGCCGAAGCTTGGACTACGAGCAGTACTTC
TRBV29-1,TRBJ2-3,.,many,CSVEGGADTQYF,TGCAGCGTTGAAGGGGGGGCAGATACGCAGTATTTT
TRBV18,TRBJ2-7,.,once,CASSPARDYEQYF,TGTGCCAGCTCACCAGCCAGGGACTACGAGCAGTACTTC
TRBV6-1,TRBJ1-5,TRBD1,.,CASSQTGASQPQHF,TGTGCCAGCAGTCAGACAGGGGCGAGCCAGCCCCAGCATTTT
TRBV7-2,TRBJ2-1,.,.,CASSLRGGQENEQFF,TGTGCCAGCAGCTTAAGAGGGGGGCAGGAGAATGAGCAGTTCTTC
TRBV7-9,TRBJ1-2,.,.,CASSFGVPGYTF,TGTGCCAGCAGCTTCGGGGTCCCTGGCTACACCTTC
TRBV20-1,TRBJ2-1,TRBD2,many,CSAILAGRVGSYNEQFF,TGCAGTGCTATATTAGCGGGGCGGGTGGGATCCTACAATGAGCAGTTCTTC
TRBV7-9,TRBJ1-4,TRBD1,.,CASSYGYRGSLFF,TGTGCCAGCAGCTACGGATACAGGGGATCACTGTTTTTT
TRBV30,TRBJ1-5,TRBD1,.,CAWSQDRVQPQHF,TGTGCCTGGAGTCAAGACAGGGTCCAGCCCCAGCATTTT
TRBV5-1,TRBJ2-3,.,many,CASSLLSAATSTDTQYF,TGCGCCAGCAGCTTGTTATCAGCGGCGACTAGCACAGATACGCAGTATTTT
TRBV4-3,TRBJ2-7,.,.,CASSQDLQGFQEQYF,TGCGCCAGCAGCCAAGATCTTCAGGGGTTTCAAGAGCAGTACTTC
TRBV10-3,TRBJ2-5,TRBD1,.,CASRDRVETQYF,TGTGCCAGCCGGGACAGGGTAGAGACCCAGTACTTC
TRBV5-1,TRBJ2-6,.,once,CASSLDGFSGANVLTF,TGCGCCAGCAGCTTGGACGGATTTTCTGGGGCCAACGTCCTGACTTTC
TRBV12-3/TRBV12-4,TRBJ1-4,.,.,CASSLETEKLFF,TGTGCCAGCAGTTTAGAGACGGAGAAACTGTTTTTT